Given below is one T cell receptor (beta chain) in context. The antigen remains unidentified. Primers included in the PCR were 60 Vbeta and 13 Jbeta primers. The method was immunoSEQ multiplex PCR; TCRdb's version includes in-frame clones alone and lacks a portion of them. In all, the sample yields 200,000 to 250,000 clones. The data were taken from a study of cytomegalovirus exposure and HLA in healthy donors. As for the study in general: A data release that came early held some 84 million unique TCRs from HLA-typed donors.

Broader study findings: Upon later analysis, HLA-associated TCR beta chains proved more clonally expanded than other, equally common chains.

The clonotype was recovered from a girl aged 2 to 9 in good health and CMV-seropositive. The sequenced sample was PBMCs.

CDR3 nucleotides: TGTGCCAGCAGCTTAGCCCCCGCGGGAGGCTCCTACGAGCAGTACTTC. This codes for CASSLAPAGGSYEQYF. The chain carries TRBV7-9 and TRBJ2-7, with 8 bases matching TRBD2. CDR1 and CDR2 (germline): SEHNR, FQNEAQ (reference sequence). This CDR3 spans 16 amino acids. Trimming at V came to 0 bases and at J to 0 bases, leaving 4 bases not matched to a gene.